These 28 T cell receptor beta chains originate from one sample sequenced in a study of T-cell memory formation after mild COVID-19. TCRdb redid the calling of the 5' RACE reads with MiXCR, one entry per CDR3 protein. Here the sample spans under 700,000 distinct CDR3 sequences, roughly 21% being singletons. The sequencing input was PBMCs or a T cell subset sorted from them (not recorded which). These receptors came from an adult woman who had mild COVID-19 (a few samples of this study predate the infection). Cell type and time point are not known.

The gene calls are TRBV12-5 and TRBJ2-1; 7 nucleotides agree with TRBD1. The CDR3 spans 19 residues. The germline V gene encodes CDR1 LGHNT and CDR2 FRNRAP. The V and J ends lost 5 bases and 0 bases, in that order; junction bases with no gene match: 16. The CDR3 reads CASGVTRTGLGSSYNEQFF. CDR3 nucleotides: TGTGCTAGTGGTGTCACCAGGACAGGCCTGGGGAGCTCCTACAATGAGCAGTTCTTC.

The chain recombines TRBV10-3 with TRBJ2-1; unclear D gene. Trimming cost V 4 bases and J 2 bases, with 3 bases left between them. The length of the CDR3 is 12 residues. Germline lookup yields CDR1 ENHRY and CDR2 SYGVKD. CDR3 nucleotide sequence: TGTGCCATCAGTGGAGCCTACAATGAGCAGTTCTTC. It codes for CAISGAYNEQFF.

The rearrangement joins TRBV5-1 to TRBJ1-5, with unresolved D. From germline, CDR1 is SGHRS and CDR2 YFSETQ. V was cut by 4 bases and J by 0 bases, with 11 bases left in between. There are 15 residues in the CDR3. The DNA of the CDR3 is TGCGCCAGCAGCCCGGAGGGTAATAGCAATCAGCCCCAGCATTTT. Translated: CASSPEGNSNQPQHF. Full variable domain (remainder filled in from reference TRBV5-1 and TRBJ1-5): KAGVTQTPRYLIKTRGQQVTLSCSPISGHRSVSWYQQTPGQGLQFLFEYFSETQRNKGNFPGRFSGRQFSNSRSEMNVSTLELGDSALYLCASSPEGNSNQPQHFGDGTRLSIL.

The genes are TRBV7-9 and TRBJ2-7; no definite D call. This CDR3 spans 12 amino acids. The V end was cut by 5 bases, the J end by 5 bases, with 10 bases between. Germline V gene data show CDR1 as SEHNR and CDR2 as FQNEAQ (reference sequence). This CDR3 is CASSRVGNEQYF. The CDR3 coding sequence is TGTGCCAGCAGCAGGGTTGGGAACGAGCAGTACTTC.

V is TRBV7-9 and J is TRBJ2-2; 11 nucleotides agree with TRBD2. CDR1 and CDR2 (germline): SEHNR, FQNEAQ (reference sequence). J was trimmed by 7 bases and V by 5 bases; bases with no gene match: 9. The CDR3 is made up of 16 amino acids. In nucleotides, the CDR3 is TGTGCCAGCAGCCATACTAGCGGGAGAGGCAGCGGGGAGCTGTTTTTT. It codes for CASSHTSGRGSGELFF.

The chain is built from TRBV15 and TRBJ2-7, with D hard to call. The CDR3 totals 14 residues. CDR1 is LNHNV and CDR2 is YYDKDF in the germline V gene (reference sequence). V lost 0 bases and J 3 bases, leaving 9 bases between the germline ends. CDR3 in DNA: TGTGCCACCAGCAGAGATCAGCAGGACTACGAGCAGTACTTC. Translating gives CATSRDQQDYEQYF.

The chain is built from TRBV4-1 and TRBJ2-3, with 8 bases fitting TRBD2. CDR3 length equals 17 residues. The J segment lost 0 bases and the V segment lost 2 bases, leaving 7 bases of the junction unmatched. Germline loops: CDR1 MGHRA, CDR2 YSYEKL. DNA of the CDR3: TGCGCCAGCAGCCAACTTTTATTAGCGGGAAGCACAGATACGCAGTATTTT. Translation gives CASSQLLLAGSTDTQYF.

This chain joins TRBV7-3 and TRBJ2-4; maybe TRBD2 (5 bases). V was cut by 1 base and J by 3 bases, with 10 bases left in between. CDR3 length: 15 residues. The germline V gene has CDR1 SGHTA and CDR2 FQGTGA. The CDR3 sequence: CASSLIRGDKNIQYF. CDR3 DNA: TGTGCCAGCAGCTTAATACGGGGAGACAAAAACATTCAGTACTTC.

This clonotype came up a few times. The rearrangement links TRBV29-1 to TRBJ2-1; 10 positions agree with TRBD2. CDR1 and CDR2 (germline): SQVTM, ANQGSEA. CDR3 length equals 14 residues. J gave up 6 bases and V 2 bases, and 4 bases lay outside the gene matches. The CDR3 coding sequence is TGCAGCGTTGAACCGGGACTAGCGCCCAATGAGCAGTTCTTC. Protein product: CSVEPGLAPNEQFF.

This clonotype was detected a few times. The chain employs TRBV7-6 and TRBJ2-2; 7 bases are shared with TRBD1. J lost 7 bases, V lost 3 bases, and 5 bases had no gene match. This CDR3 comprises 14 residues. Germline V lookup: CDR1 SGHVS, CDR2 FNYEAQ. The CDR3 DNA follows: TGTGCCAGCAGCTTTGACAGGGCGGGCGGGGAGCTGTTTTTT. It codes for CASSFDRAGGELFF.

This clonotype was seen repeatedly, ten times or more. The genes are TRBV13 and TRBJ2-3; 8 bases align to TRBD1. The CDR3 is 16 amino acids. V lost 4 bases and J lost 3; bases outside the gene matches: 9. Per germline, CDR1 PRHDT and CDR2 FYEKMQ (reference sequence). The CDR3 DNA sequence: TGTGCCAGCAGCTCGTCCGACAGGGGAAGAACAGATACGCAGTATTTT. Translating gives CASSSSDRGRTDTQYF.

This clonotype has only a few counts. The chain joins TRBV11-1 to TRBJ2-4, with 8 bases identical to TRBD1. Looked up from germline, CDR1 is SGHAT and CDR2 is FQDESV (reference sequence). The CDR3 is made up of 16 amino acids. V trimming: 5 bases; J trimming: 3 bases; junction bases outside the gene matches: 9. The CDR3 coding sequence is TGTGCCAGCAGCCCTCGGACAGGGTGGAACAAAAACATTCAGTACTTC. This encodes CASSPRTGWNKNIQYF.

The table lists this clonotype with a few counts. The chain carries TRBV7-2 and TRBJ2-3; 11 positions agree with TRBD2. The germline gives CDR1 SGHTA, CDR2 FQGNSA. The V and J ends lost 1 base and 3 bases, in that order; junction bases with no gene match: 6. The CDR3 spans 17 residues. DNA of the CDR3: TGTGCCAGCAGCTTAGTAGTGGTAGCGGGAGGGACAGATACGCAGTATTTT. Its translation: CASSLVVVAGGTDTQYF.

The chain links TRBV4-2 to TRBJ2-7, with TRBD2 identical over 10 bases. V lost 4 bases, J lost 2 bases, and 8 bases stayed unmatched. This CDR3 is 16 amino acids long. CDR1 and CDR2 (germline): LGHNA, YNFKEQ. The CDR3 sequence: CASSPTLAGGPYEQYF. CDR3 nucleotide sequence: TGTGCCAGCAGCCCTACTTTAGCGGGAGGACCCTACGAGCAGTACTTC.

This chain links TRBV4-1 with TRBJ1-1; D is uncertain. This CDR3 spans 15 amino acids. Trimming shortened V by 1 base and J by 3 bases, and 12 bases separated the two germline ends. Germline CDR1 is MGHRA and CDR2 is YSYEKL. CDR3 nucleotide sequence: TGCGCCAGCAGCCAAGTAAACAACGGTGACACTGAAGCTTTCTTT. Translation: CASSQVNNGDTEAFF.

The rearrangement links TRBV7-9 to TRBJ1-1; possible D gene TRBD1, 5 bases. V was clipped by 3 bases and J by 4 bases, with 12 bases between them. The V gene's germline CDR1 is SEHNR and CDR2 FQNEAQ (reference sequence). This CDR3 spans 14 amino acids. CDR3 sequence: CASSFGGVGTEAFF. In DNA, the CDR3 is TGTGCCAGCAGCTTTGGGGGGGTAGGCACTGAAGCTTTCTTT.

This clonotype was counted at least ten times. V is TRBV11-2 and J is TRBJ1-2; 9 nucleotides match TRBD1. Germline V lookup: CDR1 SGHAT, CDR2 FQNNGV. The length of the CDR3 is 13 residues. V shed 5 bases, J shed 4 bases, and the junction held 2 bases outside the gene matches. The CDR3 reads CASSPGQGYGYTF. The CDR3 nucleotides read TGTGCCAGCAGCCCGGGACAGGGCTATGGCTACACCTTC.

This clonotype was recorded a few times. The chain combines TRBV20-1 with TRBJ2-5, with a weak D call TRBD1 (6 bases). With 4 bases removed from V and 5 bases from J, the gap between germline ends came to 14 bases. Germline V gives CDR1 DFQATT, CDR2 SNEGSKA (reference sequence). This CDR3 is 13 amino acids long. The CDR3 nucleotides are TGCAGTGCTAAAATACAGGGTATTGAGACCCAGTACTTC. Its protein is CSAKIQGIETQYF.

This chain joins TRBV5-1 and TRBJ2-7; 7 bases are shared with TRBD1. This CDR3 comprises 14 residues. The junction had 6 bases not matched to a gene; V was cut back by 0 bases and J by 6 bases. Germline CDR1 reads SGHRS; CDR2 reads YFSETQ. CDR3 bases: TGCGCCAGCAGCTTGGAGGGGGCCCAGCTCGAGCAGTACTTC. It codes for CASSLEGAQLEQYF.

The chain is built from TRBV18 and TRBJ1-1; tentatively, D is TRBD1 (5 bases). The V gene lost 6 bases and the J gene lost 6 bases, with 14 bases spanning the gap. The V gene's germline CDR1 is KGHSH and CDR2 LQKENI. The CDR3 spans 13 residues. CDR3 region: CASSRQLTSEAFF. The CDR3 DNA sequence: TGTGCCAGCTCTCGACAGTTAACCTCTGAAGCTTTCTTT.

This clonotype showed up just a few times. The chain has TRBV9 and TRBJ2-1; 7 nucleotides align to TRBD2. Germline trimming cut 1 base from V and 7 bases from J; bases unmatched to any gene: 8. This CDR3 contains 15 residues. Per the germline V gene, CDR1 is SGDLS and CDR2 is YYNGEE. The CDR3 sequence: CASSVIAGPWNEQFF. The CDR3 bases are TGTGCCAGCAGCGTAATAGCGGGCCCATGGAATGAGCAGTTCTTC.

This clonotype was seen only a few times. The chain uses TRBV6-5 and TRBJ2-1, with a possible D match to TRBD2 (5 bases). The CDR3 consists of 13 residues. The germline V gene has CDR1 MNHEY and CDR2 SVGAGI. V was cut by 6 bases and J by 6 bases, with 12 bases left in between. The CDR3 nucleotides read TGTGCCAGCAGGAGAGGGAGCGGCAATGAGCAGTTCTTC. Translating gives CASRRGSGNEQFF.

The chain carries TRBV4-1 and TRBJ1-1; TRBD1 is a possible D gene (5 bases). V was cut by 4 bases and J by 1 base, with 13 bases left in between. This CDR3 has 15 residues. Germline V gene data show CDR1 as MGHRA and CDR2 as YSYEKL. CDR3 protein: CASSPRDDRNTEAFF. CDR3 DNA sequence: TGCGCCAGCAGCCCCCGCGACGACAGGAACACTGAAGCTTTCTTT.

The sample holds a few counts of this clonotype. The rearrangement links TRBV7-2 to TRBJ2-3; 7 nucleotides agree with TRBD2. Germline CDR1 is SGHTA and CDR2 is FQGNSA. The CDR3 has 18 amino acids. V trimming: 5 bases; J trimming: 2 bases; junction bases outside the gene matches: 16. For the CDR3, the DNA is TGTGCCAGCAGCCCTTCCGGCGGGGGAGGAGGGTACACAGATACGCAGTATTTT. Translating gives CASSPSGGGGGYTDTQYF. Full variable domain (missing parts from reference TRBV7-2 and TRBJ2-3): GAGVSQSPSNKVTEKGKDVELRCDPISGHTALYWYRQSLGQGLEFLIYFQGNSAPDKSGLPSDRFSAERTGGSVSTLTIQRTQQEDSAVYLCASSPSGGGGGYTDTQYFGPGTRLTVL.

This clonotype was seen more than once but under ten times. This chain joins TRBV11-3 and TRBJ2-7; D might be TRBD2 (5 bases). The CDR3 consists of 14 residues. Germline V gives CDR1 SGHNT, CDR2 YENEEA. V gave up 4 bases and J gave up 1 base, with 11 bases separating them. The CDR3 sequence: CASSSGSMSYEQYF. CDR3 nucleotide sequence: TGTGCCAGCAGCTCGGGATCGATGTCCTACGAGCAGTACTTC.

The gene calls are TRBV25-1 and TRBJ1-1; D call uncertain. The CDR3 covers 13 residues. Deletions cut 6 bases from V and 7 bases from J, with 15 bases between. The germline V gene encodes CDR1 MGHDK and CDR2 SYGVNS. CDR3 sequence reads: CASSDLEGDEAFF. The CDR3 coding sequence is TGTGCCAGCAGCGATCTTGAGGGAGATGAAGCTTTCTTT.

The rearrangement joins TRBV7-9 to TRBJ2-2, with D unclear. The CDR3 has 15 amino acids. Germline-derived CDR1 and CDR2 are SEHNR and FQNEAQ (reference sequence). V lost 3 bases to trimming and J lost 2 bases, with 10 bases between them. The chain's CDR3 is CASSLASPNTGELFF. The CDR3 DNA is TGTGCCAGCAGCTTGGCCAGTCCTAACACCGGGGAGCTGTTTTTT.

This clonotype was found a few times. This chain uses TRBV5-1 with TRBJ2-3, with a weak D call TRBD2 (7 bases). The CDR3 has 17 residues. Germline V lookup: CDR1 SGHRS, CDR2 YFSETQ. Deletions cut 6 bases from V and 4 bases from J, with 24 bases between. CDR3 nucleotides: TGCGCCAGCACCAGGTCGGCGGGGGCCGTCAAATCAGATACGCAGTATTTT. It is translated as CASTRSAGAVKSDTQYF. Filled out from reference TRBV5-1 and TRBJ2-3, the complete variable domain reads KAGVTQTPRYLIKTRGQQVTLSCSPISGHRSVSWYQQTPGQGLQFLFEYFSETQRNKGNFPGRFSGRQFSNSRSEMNVSTLELGDSALYLCASTRSAGAVKSDTQYFGPGTRLTVL.